A single TCR beta chain is shown here with its context. The entry originates in a study of blood T cell repertoires in COVID-19. Turning to the study itself: Material from acute and convalescent COVID-19 was sourced from the United States, Italy and Spain.

The method was immunoSEQ multiplex PCR; TCRdb's version includes in-frame clones alone and lacks a portion of them. The data contain around 200,000 clones, around 80% of them singletons. Trimming left V 0 bases short and J 2 bases short, with 11 bases between. From germline, CDR1 is MNHEY and CDR2 SMNVEV (reference sequence). The CDR3 sequence is 17 residues long. Material for sequencing was peripheral blood. The genes are TRBV27 and TRBJ2-6; D perhaps matches TRBD2 (7 bases). The receptor's source is an older woman with acute or convalescent COVID-19. The CDR3 coding sequence is TGTGCCAGCAGTTTATCGTTAGGGGGGGCTGGGGCCAACGTCCTGACTTTC. Amino acids: CASSLSLGGAGANVLTF.